Shown below are 10 T cell receptor beta chains from a single sample sequenced in a study of shared clonotypes between healthy human individuals (dated by TCRdb to 2018 to 2021). The library was built by means of the immunoSEQ multiplex PCR assay. What TCRdb holds here is the immuneACCESS table cut down to in-frame rearrangements. Part of the clones is not present; checked against another copy, under half of the missing clones reflect an unresolved V gene, and the others are unexplained. This sample gives about 480,000 clones in total; approximately 79% of them show up just once. The ten largest clones take up around 13% of the sample. The sequenced material came from PBMCs. The source is a woman aged 40 to 49 in good health. Some clones in this sample may be carry-over from other donors' samples.

J is TRBJ2-2 and V is TRBV2; D is unclear. Trimming cost V 6 bases and J 5 bases, with 13 bases left between them. The CDR3 consists of 14 residues. Germline V lookup: CDR1 SNHLY, CDR2 FYNNEI. The CDR3 DNA sequence: TGTGCCAGCAGCTGGACCGCGGAGACCGGGGAGCTGTTTTTT. The encoded protein is CASSWTAETGELFF.

This chain uses TRBV6-6 with TRBJ2-5; 11 bases line up with TRBD1. The DNA end is more similar to TRBJ2-7, so the J call may be wrong. The CDR3 is 14 amino acids. CDR1 and CDR2 from the germline V gene are MNHNY and SVGAGI (reference sequence). The DNA for the CDR3 is TGTGCCAGCAGTTACAGGGGACAGGGGGGCGAGCAGTACTTC. Amino acid sequence: CASSYRGQGGEQYF.

For this clone: A much bigger clone sits one base away, suggesting this may be a read error. Other DNA sequences in the sample encode the same CDR3. This sequence joins TRBV30 and TRBJ1-4; D uncertain. Germline V CDR1 and CDR2: GTSNPN, SVGIG (reference sequence). CDR3 size: 16 residues. Here the CDR3 reads CAWSASRTSTNEKLFF. CDR3 in DNA: TGTGCCTGGAGTGCCTCGAGGACGTCAACTAATGAAAAACTGTTCTTT.

The chain links TRBV11-2 to TRBJ2-2, with 11 positions matching TRBD2. The CDR3 runs 17 residues. CDR1 and CDR2 from the germline V gene are SGHAT and FQNNGV. V was clipped by 5 bases and J by 4 bases; unmatched bases: 9. CDR3 protein: CASSPSLLAGGTGELFF. CDR3 sequence (DNA): TGTGCCAGCAGCCCCTCCCTCCTAGCGGGAGGCACCGGGGAGCTGTTTTTT.

This clone was found a few times. The chain has TRBV4-3 and TRBJ2-5, with 13 bases aligning to TRBD2. The J segment lost 5 bases and the V segment lost 4 bases, leaving 7 bases of the junction unmatched. This CDR3 has 16 amino acids. The germline CDR1 and CDR2 sequences are LGHNA and YSLEER. CDR3 sequence: CASSRGLAGRVETQYF. The CDR3, as DNA: TGCGCCAGCAGCCGGGGACTAGCGGGAAGGGTTGAGACCCAGTACTTC.

With respect to this clone: A far more abundant clone sits one base away, making this likely a read error. The chain recombines TRBV28 with TRBJ1-2; possibly TRBD1 for D (5 bases). The CDR3 is 14 amino acids. The germline V gene has CDR1 MDHEN and CDR2 SYDVKM. CDR3 residues: CVSSLGDASYGYTF. As DNA, the CDR3 is TGTGTCAGCAGTTTGGGGGACGCCTCGTATGGCTACACCTTC.

This clone was picked up one time. This chain connects TRBV10-2 to TRBJ2-3; the D gene is possibly TRBD2 (5 bases). There are 14 residues in the CDR3. The germline V gene has CDR1 WSHSY and CDR2 SAAADI. V gave up 3 bases and J gave up 4 bases, with 11 bases separating them. CDR3 nucleotides: TGCGCCAGCAGTGATGGAGCGGAGGCAGATACGCAGTATTTT. Protein product: CASSDGAEADTQYF.

This clone has only a few counts. The V gene is TRBV27, the J gene TRBJ1-5; tentative D call: TRBD1 (6 bases). The germline V and J ends were trimmed by 0 bases and 2 bases, with 11 bases remaining between them. Germline lookup yields CDR1 MNHEY and CDR2 SMNVEV (reference sequence). This CDR3 is built from 16 residues. The DNA of the CDR3 is TGTGCCAGCAGTTTATCGGGGGCAGGGGGCAATCAGCCCCAGCATTTT. Protein: CASSLSGAGGNQPQHF.

This clone was counted between two and nine times. The J gene is TRBJ2-2, the V gene TRBV5-1, with D hard to call. V lost 0 bases and J lost 0, with 9 bases in between. From germline, CDR1 is SGHRS and CDR2 YFSETQ. There are 16 residues in the CDR3. The CDR3 nucleotides are TGCGCCAGCAGCTTGGATGGAGCCCCGAACACCGGGGAGCTGTTTTTT. It specifies CASSLDGAPNTGELFF.

The chain is built from TRBV5-1 and TRBJ1-2, with D hard to call. CDR1 is SGHRS and CDR2 is YFSETQ in the germline V gene. Trimming took 5 bases from V and 0 from J, leaving 8 bases between them. The CDR3 length is 13 residues. CDR3 residues: CASRGNTNYGYTF. CDR3 coding DNA: TGCGCCAGCAGGGGGAATACTAACTATGGCTACACCTTC.